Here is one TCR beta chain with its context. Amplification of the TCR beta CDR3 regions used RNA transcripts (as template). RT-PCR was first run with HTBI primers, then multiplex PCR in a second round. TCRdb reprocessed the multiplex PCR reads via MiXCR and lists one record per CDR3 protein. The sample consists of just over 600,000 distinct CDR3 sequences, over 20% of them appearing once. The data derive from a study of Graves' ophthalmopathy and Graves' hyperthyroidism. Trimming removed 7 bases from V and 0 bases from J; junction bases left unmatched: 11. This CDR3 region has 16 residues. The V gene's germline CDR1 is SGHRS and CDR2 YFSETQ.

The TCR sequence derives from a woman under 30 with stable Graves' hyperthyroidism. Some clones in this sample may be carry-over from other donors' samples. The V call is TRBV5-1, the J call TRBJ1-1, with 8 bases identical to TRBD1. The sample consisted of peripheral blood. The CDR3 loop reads CASSAQGATVNTEAFF. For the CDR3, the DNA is TGCGCCAGCTCTGCCCAGGGGGCCACGGTGAACACTGAAGCTTTCTTT.